This record looks at one T cell receptor (beta chain) sequence and its context. CDR3 length: 14 amino acids. Germline V gene data show CDR1 as SGHKS and CDR2 as YYEKEE (reference sequence). Losses at the gene ends were 4 bases for V and 4 bases for J; bases not matched to a gene: 6. The data stem from a study of blood T cell repertoires in COVID-19. Overall study: Both acute and convalescent COVID-19 samples were obtained from the United States, Italy and Spain. PBMCs, B-cell-depleted T cells, or T cells provided the cDNA or gDNA that made up the material.

How the authors handled the data: Counts of nucleated cells, estimated from reference gene primer amplification, were obtained. The repertoire was sequenced with immunoSEQ multiplex PCR; TCRdb's copy has only in-frame clones and lacks some. V and J calls and clone size are those listed in that table; D and trimming were worked out from the DNA. The data contain about 70,000 clones, approximately 85% of them singletons. The sequenced material came from peripheral blood. V is TRBV5-5 and J is TRBJ2-5, with 8 bases identical to TRBD2. The TCR comes from a woman of 80 years or more with active or convalescent COVID-19. CDR3 DNA sequence: TGTGCCAGCAGCCACGGGGGGGCAAGAGAGACCCAGTACTTC. Translated, it gives CASSHGGARETQYF.